The clone carrying this T cell receptor beta chain has only one observation. The target antigen is unknown. The V and J ends lost 2 bases and 9 bases respectively, with 8 bases between them. Germline assignment: CDR1 MNHNS and CDR2 SASEGT. The CDR3 sequence is 13 residues long. This specimen belongs to a study of shared clonotypes between healthy human individuals. Study-wide results and limits: Around 5% was the fraction of naive CD4 clonotypes found shared across several donors.

The method was immunoSEQ multiplex PCR; TCRdb's version includes in-frame clones alone and lacks a portion of them. The sample lists 2 million or so clones, 85% to 95% seen once, with roughly 0.13% in the top ten. The specimen was naive CD4+ T cells sorted from blood. Subset given: CD45RA+ positively selected. This clonotype originated in a man aged 18 to 29 in good health. This sequence joins TRBV6-1 and TRBJ1-6; D is undetermined. The CDR3 bases are TGTGCCAGCAGTGAAAGGACCCCTTCACCCCTCCACTTT. Translation: CASSERTPSPLHF.